The sequence of this T cell receptor (beta chain) was determined in a study of vaccination and CD4 T cells after COVID-19. For the study at large: Convalescent cases comprised eight to ten mild and one severe, all SARS-CoV-2 positive by nasal swab PCR.

This clonotype was picked up a small number of times. The target antigen is unknown. This CDR3 is built from 14 residues. The trim removed 5 bases at V and 3 bases at J, leaving 4 bases unmatched. The germline V gene encodes CDR1 SGHTA and CDR2 FQGNSA. The assay that was used to sequence DNA from cultured CD4+ T cells was the Oncomine TCR Beta short-read assay. The genomic DNA was obtained from cultured CD4+ T cells by extraction with the QIAamp micro DNA kit. MiXCR was run by TCRdb on the PCR reads, yielding one entry per CDR3 protein. The data contain around 30,000 distinct CDR3 sequences, 36% of them seen just once; the ten biggest clones take up roughly 3.5%. Stated time point: late sampling 161 to 241 days after vaccination in three convalescent patients. Treatment given: roughly 10-day PBMC culture with coronavirus spike peptide pools or control peptides (ViraFEST assay). With peptide pools, ViraFEST first expanded antigen-specific T cells and afterwards sequenced their TCRs.

Sample: CD4+ T cells from blood, cultured in vitro, taken about 7 months after SARS-CoV-2 vaccination. The chain recombines TRBV7-2 with TRBJ1-2; 9 bases line up with TRBD1. This clonotype was obtained from a human donor who had recovered from COVID-19. CDR3 amino acids: CASSMGQGDYGYTF. In DNA form, the CDR3 reads TGTGCCAGCAGCATGGGACAGGGCGACTATGGCTACACCTTC.